This TCR beta chain was sequenced for a study of T cell repertoires in cytomegalovirus infection. Across the study: CMV epitopes in the study were HLA-C-restricted (recently identified) and HLA-B-restricted (well studied). Study results and limitations: Carriage of CMV together with the relevant HLA was identifiable through cumulative public TCR beta family frequency. In two of eight donors, the top clonotype was HLA-C-restricted CMV-specific.

V gave up 6 bases and J gave up 8 bases; unmatched junction bases: 14. Germline V gene lookup returns CDR1 SGHVS and CDR2 FQNEAQ. The CDR3 runs to 16 residues. This clonotype has a single count. Its antigen remains unknown. TCRdb passed the reads through MiXCR, listing each CDR3 protein once. Of about 500,000 distinct CDR3 sequences listed, around 35% are singletons. This TCR derives from a human donor in good health (CMV status not recorded). Some clones in this sample may be carry-over from other donors' samples. The sequenced sample was cultured PBMCs, obtained from culture after CMV antigen stimulation. The chain joins TRBV7-8 to TRBJ2-1; 9 bases agree with TRBD2. The CDR3 here is CASSRARLADIYEQFF. The CDR3 DNA reads TGTGCCAGCAGTCGCGCCCGACTAGCGGACATCTATGAGCAGTTCTTC.